These 28 T cell receptor beta chains came from one sample sequenced in a study of CD8 T cells in ankylosing spondylitis. TCRdb ran MiXCR on the 5' RACE reads and lists one entry per CDR3 protein. Here the sample spans about 360,000 distinct CDR3 sequences, roughly 15% being singletons. The sequencing input was blood, either unsorted or a sorted T cell fraction (not recorded which). Receptors originate from a male donor with ankylosing spondylitis or in good health (not recorded which).

The chain carries TRBV7-8 and TRBJ2-1; either TRBD1 or TRBD2 may fit D (6 bases each). The CDR3 is 15 amino acids. Germline values: CDR1 SGHVS, CDR2 FQNEAQ. Trimming took off 4 bases at V and 9 bases at J, with 19 bases between the two ends. The CDR3 here is CASSSTGSREIEQFF. The CDR3 DNA is TGTGCCAGCAGCTCCACAGGGAGTCGGGAGATTGAGCAGTTCTTC.

This chain's CDR3 is CASSLFGGGNIGTDTQYF. The DNA for the CDR3 is TGCGCCAGCAGCTTGTTCGGGGGCGGAAATATTGGCACAGATACGCAGTATTTT. The chain uses TRBV5-1 and TRBJ2-3; the D gene could be TRBD1 or TRBD2 (6 bases each). V was shortened by 1 base and J by 1 base, with 19 bases between the two germline ends. Per germline, CDR1 SGHRS and CDR2 YFSETQ. CDR3 size: 18 residues. The full variable domain, in which reference TRBV5-1 and TRBJ2-3 provide the parts outside the CDR3, is KAGVTQTPRYLIKTRGQQVTLSCSPISGHRSVSWYQQTPGQGLQFLFEYFSETQRNKGNFPGRFSGRQFSNSRSEMNVSTLELGDSALYLCASSLFGGGNIGTDTQYFGPGTRLTVL.

This clonotype was counted many times. The V and J genes are TRBV5-1 and TRBJ2-3, with TRBD1 identical over 10 bases. Per the germline V gene, CDR1 is SGHRS and CDR2 is YFSETQ. This CDR3 region has 15 residues. V lost 0 bases, J lost 6 bases, and 4 bases stayed unmatched. The chain's CDR3 is CASSLEGTGADTQYF. Written as DNA, the CDR3 is TGCGCCAGCAGCTTGGAAGGGACAGGGGCCGATACGCAGTATTTT.

This clonotype was picked up a small number of times. The chain is built from TRBV6-1 and TRBJ2-3, with 9 nucleotides matching TRBD1. The CDR3 extends over 13 amino acids. Losses at the gene ends were 10 bases for V and 4 bases for J; bases not matched to a gene: 6. Germline V gives CDR1 MNHNS, CDR2 SASEGT. The DNA of the CDR3 is TGTGCCACCCCCGGGACAGGGTCAGATACGCAGTATTTT. It yields the protein CATPGTGSDTQYF.

The chain recombines TRBV5-1 with TRBJ2-5; no clear D gene. The CDR3 covers 15 residues. Looked up from germline, CDR1 is SGHRS and CDR2 is YFSETQ. Trimming took off 4 bases at V and 5 bases at J, with 18 bases between the two ends. CDR3 protein: CASSAPSGSPETQYF. CDR3 DNA sequence: TGCGCCAGCAGCGCCCCATCGGGCTCCCCTGAGACCCAGTACTTC. The whole variable domain, remainder taken from reference TRBV5-1 and TRBJ2-5, is KAGVTQTPRYLIKTRGQQVTLSCSPISGHRSVSWYQQTPGQGLQFLFEYFSETQRNKGNFPGRFSGRQFSNSRSEMNVSTLELGDSALYLCASSAPSGSPETQYFGPGTRLLVL.

CDR3 sequence: CASSLASGVVTQYF. CDR3 DNA: TGCGCCAGCAGCTTGGCCTCAGGGGTAGTGACCCAGTACTTC. The chain employs TRBV5-1 and TRBJ2-5; D possibly corresponds to TRBD1 (6 bases). This CDR3 has 14 residues. Trimming stripped 0 bases from V and 7 bases from J, with 13 bases between. Germline V lookup: CDR1 SGHRS, CDR2 YFSETQ.

This clonotype has a handful of counts. CDR3 bases: TGCGCCAGCAGTTTTATAACAGGCGGCACCGGGGAGCTGTTTTTT. Its protein is CASSFITGGTGELFF. V usage is TRBV5-1 and J usage is TRBJ2-2; D is perhaps TRBD1 (5 bases). CDR1 is SGHRS, CDR2 YFSETQ, per germline. CDR3 length: 15 residues. V lost 5 bases and J lost 4, with 15 bases in between. The variable domain in full, with the rest retrieved from reference TRBV5-1 and TRBJ2-2, is KAGVTQTPRYLIKTRGQQVTLSCSPISGHRSVSWYQQTPGQGLQFLFEYFSETQRNKGNFPGRFSGRQFSNSRSEMNVSTLELGDSALYLCASSFITGGTGELFFGEGSRLTVL.

The chain recombines TRBV6-5 with TRBJ2-3, with 12 bases matching TRBD2. CDR3 length: 15 residues. The germline V gene has CDR1 MNHEY and CDR2 SVGAGI. The V gene end was trimmed by 0 bases and the J gene end by 13 bases; junction bases not matched to a gene: 8. The CDR3 DNA is TGTGCCAGCAGTTACTCGACTAGCGGGGGCGGCGGGGAGTATTTT. Translating it yields CASSYSTSGGGGEYF.

The table lists this clonotype with a few counts. The chain carries TRBV2 and TRBJ1-4, with a weak D call TRBD1 (5 bases). V dropped 5 bases and J dropped 3 bases, with 10 bases sitting between them. Germline values: CDR1 SNHLY, CDR2 FYNNEI. The CDR3 contains 14 residues. DNA for the CDR3: TGTGCCAGCAGTTACAGGTCCGCTAATGAAAAACTGTTTTTT. It translates to CASSYRSANEKLFF.

The genes are TRBV6-6 and TRBJ1-4; perhaps TRBD1 as D (5 bases). The CDR3 length is 13 residues. Trimming took 4 bases from V and 8 from J, leaving 11 bases between them. Germline V gene data show CDR1 as MNHNY and CDR2 as SVGAGI (reference sequence). In nucleotides, the CDR3 is TGTGCCAGCAGTTCCCCGGGACGAGAAAAACTGTTTTTT. As protein: CASSSPGREKLFF.

The gene calls are TRBV24-1 and TRBJ2-1; 7 bases line up with TRBD1. V shed 6 bases and J 5 bases; nucleotides not matched to a gene: 3. Germline V gene sequence: CDR1 KGHDR, CDR2 SFDVKD. This CDR3 comprises 13 residues. CDR3 coding DNA: TGTGCCACCAGTCAAGGGACAGACAATGAGCAGTTCTTC. It encodes CATSQGTDNEQFF.

A few counts support this clonotype. V is TRBV20-1 and J is TRBJ1-2; 7 nucleotides match TRBD1. CDR3 size: 12 residues. J lost 4 bases, V lost 6 bases, and 5 bases had no gene match. Germline CDR1 DFQATT, CDR2 SNEGSKA (reference sequence). The CDR3, as DNA: TGCAGTGCCTTCGGACAGGTCTATGGCTACACCTTC. Its protein product is CSAFGQVYGYTF.

This clonotype was counted between two and nine times. The J gene is TRBJ2-1, the V gene TRBV7-9, with a weak D call TRBD2 (5 bases). CDR1 is SEHNR, CDR2 FQNEAQ, per germline (reference sequence). Deletions cut 5 bases from V and 7 bases from J, with 9 bases between. The CDR3 consists of 12 residues. The DNA of the CDR3 is TGTGCCAGCAGCAGGACTCCGAATGAGCAGTTCTTC. It is translated as CASSRTPNEQFF. Looking up the rest from reference TRBV7-9 and TRBJ2-1 gives the full variable domain: DTGVSQNPRHKITKRGQNVTFRCDPISEHNRLYWYRQTLGQGPEFLTYFQNEAQLEKSRLLSDRFSAERPKGSFSTLEIQRTEQGDSAMYLCASSRTPNEQFFGPGTRLTVL.

The rearrangement uses TRBV21-1 and TRBJ2-7; whether TRBD1, the table's D call, matches the DNA was not checked. TRBV21-1 is described as a pseudogene. The CDR3 consists of 16 residues. The CDR3 bases are TGTGCCAGCAGCACCCCCGGTCGGGGCAGCTACTACGAGCAGTACTTC. As protein: CASSTPGRGSYYEQYF.

The V call is TRBV6-1, the J call TRBJ1-4, with D unresolved. CDR3 size: 14 residues. From germline, CDR1 is MNHNS and CDR2 SASEGT. Deletions cut 3 bases from V and 5 bases from J, with 10 bases between. The CDR3 loop reads CASSEGSRNEKLFF. In nucleotides, the CDR3 is TGTGCCAGCAGTGAGGGCAGCCGAAATGAAAAACTGTTTTTT.

The gene calls are TRBV12-5 and TRBJ2-7; D may be TRBD1 (6 bases). Germline lookup yields CDR1 LGHNT and CDR2 FRNRAP. This CDR3 comprises 17 residues. CDR3 bases: TGTGAACCTACAGGGTTCCACCACTACGAAGGGAGTACCGAGCAGTACTTC. The encoded protein is CEPTGFHHYEGSTEQYF.

Concerning this clonotype itself: Since a much larger clone is just one base distant, this may be a read error. The CDR3 DNA is TGTGCCAGCAGAGGACAGGGACCCACCCGGGAGCTGTTTTTT. Translated, it gives CASRGQGPTRELFF. V is TRBV6-4 and J is TRBJ2-2; TRBD1 matches 8 bases. This CDR3 comprises 14 residues. Germline-derived CDR1 and CDR2 are MRHNA and SNTAGT.

This sequence joins TRBV20-1 and TRBJ1-4; D unresolved. The length of the CDR3 is 17 residues. Trimming removed 6 bases from V and 0 bases from J, with 20 bases in between. From germline, CDR1 is DFQATT and CDR2 SNEGSKA (reference sequence). The CDR3 sequence is CSATLGGRGSTNEKLFF. In DNA, the CDR3 is TGCAGTGCCACCCTTGGCGGGAGAGGCTCAACTAATGAAAAACTGTTTTTT.

The CDR3 DNA follows: TGTGCCAGCGGTCAGGTCCTGAACACTGAAGCTTTCTTT. Translation gives CASGQVLNTEAFF. This sequence joins TRBV12-3 or TRBV12-4 and TRBJ1-1; no definite D call. CDR3 length equals 13 residues. Trimming cost V 8 bases and J 0 bases, with 10 bases left between them.

This clonotype was counted between two and nine times. The chain uses TRBV29-1 and TRBJ1-1; weak D call: TRBD1 (6 bases). V lost 5 bases to trimming and J lost 1 base, with 11 bases between them. Germline lookup yields CDR1 SQVTM and CDR2 ANQGSEA. The CDR3 runs to 13 residues. The CDR3 spells CSVPTGQNTEAFF. The CDR3 nucleotides are TGCAGCGTTCCGACAGGACAGAACACTGAAGCTTTCTTT.

This clonotype was seen more than once but under ten times. This chain connects TRBV28 to TRBJ1-1; 8 nucleotides align to TRBD1. V was pared by 4 bases and J by 5 bases, with 12 bases of the junction left unmatched. The CDR3 is 16 amino acids. The V gene's germline CDR1 is MDHEN and CDR2 SYDVKM. This CDR3 reads CASSSPRTGRGTEAFF. The CDR3 DNA reads as TGTGCCAGCAGTTCCCCACGGACAGGGCGAGGGACTGAAGCTTTCTTT.

This clonotype was counted a few times. This chain connects TRBV11-2 to TRBJ1-3; maybe TRBD1 (5 bases). The CDR3 totals 14 residues. Trimming removed 5 bases from V and 1 base from J, with 9 bases in between. Germline-derived CDR1 and CDR2 are SGHAT and FQNNGV. The CDR3: CASSPRTSGNTIYF. The DNA of the CDR3 is TGTGCCAGCAGCCCTCGGACATCTGGAAACACCATATATTTT.

J is TRBJ2-5 and V is TRBV5-1; D perhaps matches TRBD1 (6 bases). CDR3 length: 15 residues. The ends were cut back, 2 bases at V and 2 bases at J, with 13 bases in the middle. Germline CDR1 SGHRS, CDR2 YFSETQ. The CDR3 spells CASSFDRLPQETQYF. The CDR3 DNA sequence: TGCGCCAGCAGCTTCGACAGGCTCCCTCAAGAGACCCAGTACTTC.

This clonotype came up a few times. The rearrangement joins TRBV12-5 to TRBJ2-2, with unresolved D. This CDR3 has 15 residues. Trimming cost V 2 bases and J 2 bases, with 9 bases left between them. Germline values: CDR1 LGHNT, CDR2 FRNRAP. CDR3 DNA: TGTGCTAGTGGTTTGAGTGCAGGCAACACCGGGGAGCTGTTTTTT. This translates into CASGLSAGNTGELFF. The whole variable domain, remainder taken from reference TRBV12-5 and TRBJ2-2, is DARVTQTPRHKVTEMGQEVTMRCQPILGHNTVFWYRQTMMQGLELLAYFRNRAPLDDSGMPKDRFSAEMPDATLATLKIQPSEPRDSAVYFCASGLSAGNTGELFFGEGSRLTVL.

The chain has TRBV12-3 or TRBV12-4 and TRBJ2-2; no definite D call. V gave up 5 bases and J gave up 0 bases, with 7 bases separating them. The CDR3 runs to 14 residues. The CDR3 DNA sequence: TGTGCCAGCAGTGTCCTCGCGAACACCGGGGAGCTGTTTTTT. It encodes CASSVLANTGELFF.

This clonotype has only a few counts. The rearrangement uses TRBV7-9 and TRBJ1-5; the match to TRBD1 covers 7 bases. V shed 3 bases, J shed 5 bases, and the junction held 1 base outside the gene matches. The CDR3 runs 13 residues. CDR1 SEHNR and CDR2 FQNEAQ come from the germline V gene (reference sequence). CDR3 coding DNA: TGTGCCAGCAGCTTTGACAGGGATCAGCCCCAGCATTTT. Translated, it gives CASSFDRDQPQHF.

This clonotype was counted between two and nine times. The V call is TRBV5-1, the J call TRBJ2-3, with unresolved D. CDR3 length equals 14 residues. Germline V CDR1 and CDR2: SGHRS, YFSETQ. Trimming shortened V by 4 bases and J by 2 bases, and 11 bases separated the two germline ends. The CDR3 DNA reads TGCGCCAGCAGCCCGGTAGGGCACACAGATACGCAGTATTTT. Translation: CASSPVGHTDTQYF. Supplemented by reference TRBV5-1 and TRBJ2-3, the full variable domain reads KAGVTQTPRYLIKTRGQQVTLSCSPISGHRSVSWYQQTPGQGLQFLFEYFSETQRNKGNFPGRFSGRQFSNSRSEMNVSTLELGDSALYLCASSPVGHTDTQYFGPGTRLTVL.

The chain uses TRBV18 and TRBJ2-3; D perhaps matches TRBD1 (5 bases). Trimming pared 5 bases from V and 6 bases from J, leaving 9 bases between. Per the germline V gene, CDR1 is KGHSH and CDR2 is LQKENI. The CDR3 loop spans 12 amino acids. DNA for the CDR3: TGTGCCAGCTCAGCACAGGCGGATACGCAGTATTTT. Its translation is CASSAQADTQYF. Variable domain in full (rest from reference TRBV18 and TRBJ2-3): NAGVMQNPRHLVRRRGQEARLRCSPMKGHSHVYWYRQLPEEGLKFMVYLQKENIIDESGMPKERFSAEFPKEGPSILRIQQVVRGDSAAYFCASSAQADTQYFGPGTRLTVL.